The sequence of this T cell receptor beta chain was determined in a study of early T cells in non-severe SARS-CoV-2 infection (dated by TCRdb to the early 2020s). In terms of the full investigation: Bulk RNA from unsorted whole blood was used for TCR sequencing, so alpha and beta chains could not be paired.

Study-wide conclusions, independent of this receptor: Matching against VDJdb was skewed toward anti-spike CD8 responses, likely underestimated virus-specific expansions, and missed private and CD4 specificities.

This was a case-control study nested in a cohort of healthcare workers in London, UK, who had nasopharyngeal swab PCR tests and blood samples taken every week. Healthcare workers were enrolled in the week of the UK lockdown, from 23 to 31 March 2020, and were followed every week for up to roughly 15 weeks. V loses 1 base of germline sequence and J loses 6 bases, and the interval between the two ends is 16 bases. The CDR3 runs 15 residues from the cysteine to the phenylalanine. Only the CDR3 region is kept as DNA, spanning 45 bases read in frame from base 1. CDR1 and CDR2 (SGHVS, FNYEAQ) derive from the germline V gene. Concerning this clonotype: Its antigen is still unknown. It has no much larger one-base neighbor in the sample; base qualities were not kept.

The method behind the library was 5' RACE. These reads were obtained on a NextSeq 500. To correct for sequencing error and PCR bias, the TCR library protocol tagged individual cDNA molecules with unique molecular identifiers. Both TCR alpha and beta chains were sequenced, and tight co-correlation was observed between alpha and beta sequence abundances in each sample. The paper's data handling went like this. Decombinator V4 was used to perform V gene, J gene and CDR3 annotation of TCR sequences. Expanded TCRs were defined as changing significantly between any two time points under a Poisson model with p below 0.0001. TCR abundances were normalised to the total number of TCRs sequenced in each sample and reported as counts per million. TRAV1-2 paired with TRAJ12, TRAJ20 or TRAJ33 defined MAIT TCRs, while TRAV10 paired with TRAJ18 defined iNKT TCRs. A search of VDJdb, accessed on 1 November 2021, was run for TCRs annotated to CMV, EBV and SARS-CoV-2, with TCRs annotated for multiple antigens excluded. The public reads were reanalyzed by TCRdb: fastp trimming at Q25, MiXCR alignment, in-frame beta chains only. Rows with one shared CDR3 protein collapse into an entry with the most common genes and DNA. These V and J calls rely on TCRdb rather than the paper's analysis. Present in this sample are about 26,000 distinct CDR3 sequences, about 4.1% of which were seen just once. The ten top clones hold approximately 5.6% of the sample.

This TCR was sampled from an adult who was a healthcare worker with PCR-confirmed SARS-CoV-2 infection or an uninfected control (not recorded which). The chain is assembled from TRBV7-6 and TRBJ2-7, with TRBD1 perhaps the D gene, on 7 matching bases. Sequenced input: whole blood. The CDR3 in this case is CASSLVSGGRVEQYF. The bases read TGTGCCAGCAGCTTAGTTTCAGGGGGGCGAGTCGAGCAGTACTTC.